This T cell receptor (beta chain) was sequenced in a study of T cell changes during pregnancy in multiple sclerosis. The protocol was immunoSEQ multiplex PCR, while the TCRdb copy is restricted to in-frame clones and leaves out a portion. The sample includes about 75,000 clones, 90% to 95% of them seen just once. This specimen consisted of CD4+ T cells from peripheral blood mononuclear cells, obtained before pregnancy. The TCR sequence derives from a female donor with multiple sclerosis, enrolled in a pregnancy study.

The CDR3 protein is CASSSPPVGLAAYEQYF. CDR3 sequence (DNA): TGTGCCAGCAGCTCCCCGCCAGTCGGGCTAGCGGCCTACGAGCAGTACTTC. V and J are TRBV11-3 and TRBJ2-7; the match to TRBD2 covers 7 bases. The ends lost 4 bases at V and 2 bases at J; junction bases unmatched: 14. In germline, CDR1 is SGHNT, CDR2 YENEEA. The CDR3 loop spans 17 amino acids.